This TCR beta chain was captured in a study of beta chain features in type 1 diabetes. Study results and limitations: Across all four CD4+ subsets, people with type 1 diabetes showed modestly shorter TCRB CDR3s.

Of the isolated RNA, all was reverse transcribed, and so the sequenced material was expressed TCRB transcripts. Assay used: immunoSEQ multiplex PCR; TCRdb lists only in-frame clones, some missing. The table lists 200,000 to 300,000 clones, about 20% of them singletons, with around 0.028% in the top ten. About this clone: Its antigen is unidentified.

The V gene's germline CDR1 is SGHNT and CDR2 YENEEA. The ends were cut back, 5 bases at V and 10 bases at J, with 24 bases in the middle. The CDR3 sequence is 16 residues long. Sequenced material: naive CD4+ T cells from blood. V usage is TRBV11-3 and J usage is TRBJ2-1; D not resolved. The sequence was obtained from a woman aged 40 to 50 with type 1 diabetes. Here the CDR3 reads CASSPYMGLQSHEQFF. Here the CDR3 DNA reads TGTGCCAGCAGCCCCTATATGGGCTTACAATCGCACGAGCAGTTCTTC.